Listed here are 14 T cell receptor beta chains from one sample, sequenced in a study of blood T cell repertoires in COVID-19. Clones were sequenced by immunoSEQ multiplex PCR, and TCRdb holds only the in-frame ones, with some missing. Found here are approximately 100,000 clones, around 90% of them singletons; the top ten hold around 5.7%. The sample taken for sequencing was peripheral blood. These receptors came from a man between 70 and 80 years old with acute or convalescent COVID-19.

The rearrangement joins TRBV21-1 to TRBJ2-1; TRBD1 is taken as the D call from the table, unchecked against the DNA. TRBV21-1 counts as a pseudogene. The CDR3 extends over 17 amino acids. CDR3 bases: TGTGCCAGCAGCAAAGTGCGAGCAGGGTTGCCCTACAATGAGCAGTTCTTC. It specifies CASSKVRAGLPYNEQFF.

The CDR3 loop is CASSTRQENTEAFF. The CDR3 nucleotides read TGTGCCAGCAGCACCCGACAGGAGAACACTGAAGCTTTCTTT. The chain carries TRBV3-1 (or the pseudogene TRBV3-2) and TRBJ1-1; TRBD1 is a possible D gene (6 bases). Germline CDR1 reads LGHDT; CDR2 reads YNNKEL (reference sequence). Between the trimmed V and J ends, which lost 5 bases and 1 base, there was a span of 11 bases. The CDR3 sequence is 14 residues long.

V and J are TRBV19 and TRBJ1-2; D is unresolved. The CDR3 runs 13 residues. Germline lookup yields CDR1 LNHDA and CDR2 SQIVND (reference sequence). V was clipped by 1 base and J by 3 bases, with 6 bases between them. The CDR3 region is CASSIGQDYGYTF. CDR3 in DNA: TGTGCCAGTAGTATAGGGCAGGACTATGGCTACACCTTC.

The V gene is TRBV5-5, the J gene TRBJ1-5, with a possible D match to TRBD1 (6 bases). Germline V gene data show CDR1 as SGHKS and CDR2 as YYEKEE (reference sequence). The CDR3 has 13 amino acids. V lost 4 bases, J lost 4 bases, and 9 bases lay in between. CDR3 amino acids: CASSLGQNQPQHF. In DNA, the CDR3 is TGTGCCAGCAGCCTCGGACAGAATCAGCCCCAGCATTTT.

The rearrangement joins TRBV28 to TRBJ1-3; D is unclear. CDR3 length: 13 residues. Between the trimmed V and J ends, which lost 7 bases and 2 bases, there was a span of 9 bases. Germline CDR1 MDHEN, CDR2 SYDVKM. The CDR3 reads CASTLVTGNTIYF. In nucleotides, the CDR3 is TGTGCCAGCACCCTTGTAACTGGAAACACCATATATTTT.

The rearrangement links TRBV29-1 to TRBJ2-3; TRBD2 matches 9 bases. The junction had 5 bases not matched to a gene; V was cut back by 6 bases and J by 1 base. CDR1 and CDR2 (germline): SQVTM, ANQGSEA. This CDR3 contains 14 residues. The chain's CDR3 is CSVAIAGGTDTQYF. Here the CDR3 DNA reads TGCAGCGTGGCTATAGCGGGGGGCACAGATACGCAGTATTTT.

This chain uses TRBV18 with TRBJ1-1; a weak D match, TRBD1 (5 bases). Germline V gives CDR1 KGHSH, CDR2 LQKENI. This CDR3 is built from 13 residues. Trimming shortened V by 3 bases and J by 10 bases, and 15 bases separated the two germline ends. The CDR3 sequence: CASSPGRAERAFF. In DNA, the CDR3 is TGTGCCAGCTCACCGGGCAGGGCGGAGAGAGCTTTCTTT.

A single count supports this clone. The chain carries TRBV5-5 and TRBJ1-2; TRBD1 might be the D (6 bases). Trimming removed 4 bases from V and 1 base from J, with 14 bases in between. Germline-derived CDR1 and CDR2 are SGHKS and YYEKEE (reference sequence). The length of the CDR3 is 15 residues. CDR3 bases: TGTGCCAGCAGCCGCCGGGAGGACAGTAACTATGGCTACACCTTC. Translation gives CASSRREDSNYGYTF.

This clone was seen once. The chain couples TRBV18 to TRBJ2-1; 10 bases align to TRBD2. Losses at the gene ends were 6 bases for V and 7 bases for J; bases not matched to a gene: 12. This CDR3 comprises 16 residues. Germline values: CDR1 KGHSH, CDR2 LQKENI. The CDR3 is CASSPGGSGGNNEQFF. The CDR3 DNA reads TGTGCCAGCTCCCCCGGCGGTAGCGGGGGGAATAATGAGCAGTTCTTC.

V usage is TRBV27 and J usage is TRBJ1-4, with D unclear. The length of the CDR3 is 14 residues. The germline CDR1 and CDR2 sequences are MNHEY and SMNVEV (reference sequence). The V end lost 8 bases, the J end lost 5 bases, and 15 bases lay between the germline ends. The CDR3 DNA follows: TGTGCCAGCCGCCGGACGGGAAGGAATGAAAAACTGTTTTTT. Translating gives CASRRTGRNEKLFF.

This chain links TRBV11-3 with TRBJ2-2, with 7 positions matching TRBD1. The V segment lost 6 bases and the J segment 1 base; nucleotides outside the gene matches: 8. CDR1 is SGHNT and CDR2 is YENEEA in the germline V gene. The CDR3 contains 16 residues. CDR3 DNA sequence: TGTGCCAGCAGGCGGCCCGGGACAGTGAACACCGGGGAGCTGTTTTTT. Its translation is CASRRPGTVNTGELFF.

This clone appeared a single time. The chain employs TRBV5-1 and TRBJ1-2; D is possibly TRBD1 (5 bases). Trimming left V 4 bases short and J 0 bases short, with 13 bases between. Germline CDR1 SGHRS, CDR2 YFSETQ. The CDR3 contains 15 residues. In nucleotides, the CDR3 is TGCGCCAGCAGCCCCGGGGCGGGAGCTAACTATGGCTACACCTTC. Its translation: CASSPGAGANYGYTF.

The rearrangement joins TRBV29-1 to TRBJ1-1; maybe TRBD1 (5 bases). The germline gives CDR1 SQVTM, CDR2 ANQGSEA. The CDR3 has 15 amino acids. With 7 bases removed from V and 5 bases from J, the gap between germline ends came to 23 bases. The CDR3 coding sequence is TGCAGCGCCTCCGGGGGGAATAGAGGATGGACTGAAGCTTTCTTT. It translates to CSASGGNRGWTEAFF.

The chain recombines TRBV19 with TRBJ1-2; D unresolved. CDR3 size: 12 residues. The germline V gene encodes CDR1 LNHDA and CDR2 SQIVND (reference sequence). V was cut by 5 bases and J by 4 bases, with 8 bases left in between. The CDR3 is CASSVGGYGYTF. CDR3 bases: TGTGCCAGTAGTGTTGGAGGCTATGGCTACACCTTC.